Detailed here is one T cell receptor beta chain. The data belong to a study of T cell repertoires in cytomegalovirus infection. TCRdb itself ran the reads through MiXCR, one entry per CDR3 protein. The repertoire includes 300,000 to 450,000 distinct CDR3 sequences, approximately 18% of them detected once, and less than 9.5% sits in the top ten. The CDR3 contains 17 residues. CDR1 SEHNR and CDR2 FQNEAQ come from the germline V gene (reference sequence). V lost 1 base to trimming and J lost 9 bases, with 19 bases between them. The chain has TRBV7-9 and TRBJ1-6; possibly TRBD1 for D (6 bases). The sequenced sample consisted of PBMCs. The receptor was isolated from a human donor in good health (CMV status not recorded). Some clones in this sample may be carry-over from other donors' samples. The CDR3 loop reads CASSLDPAITGTSPLHF. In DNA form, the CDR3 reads TGTGCCAGCAGCTTAGATCCCGCCATTACAGGGACTTCACCCCTCCACTTT.